This paragraph covers one T cell receptor beta chain sequence. This entry comes from a study of blood T cells in healthy people across ages. Trimming cost V 0 bases and J 7 bases, with 10 bases left between them. The CDR3 loop spans 14 amino acids. Germline CDR1 DFQATT, CDR2 SNEGSKA (reference sequence). Healthy Caucasian individuals from Russia aged about 6 to 90 served as donors. PBMCs were isolated at a quantity of at least 7 million per sample. A second about 7 to 11 cycle PCR used barcoded and J-beta primers. Every cDNA molecule carried a tag from a template-switch adaptor bearing 12 random nucleotides. TCRdb ran MiXCR on the 5' RACE reads and lists one entry per CDR3 protein. The sample has just under 900,000 distinct CDR3 sequences; 29% are singletons.

Sequenced material: blood. This sequence originates from an elderly woman in good health. The chain couples TRBV20-1 to TRBJ1-6, with D possibly matching TRBD1 (5 bases). As DNA, the CDR3 is TGCAGTGCTAGAGATGTGGGGCGGAATTCACCCCTCCACTTT. Translation: CSARDVGRNSPLHF.